Sequencing of this T cell receptor beta chain was carried out in a study of technical replicates of blood from a few donors. Germline loops: CDR1 SGHTA, CDR2 FQGNSA. The germline V and J ends were trimmed by 0 bases and 1 base, with 8 bases remaining between them. The CDR3 has 15 residues. Sequencing used immunoSEQ multiplex PCR; TCRdb keeps in-frame clones, though not all of them. This table holds fewer than 100,000 clones, about 93% found once. Source material: T cells isolated from PBMCs. This chain joins TRBV7-2 and TRBJ2-3; D may be TRBD2 (6 bases). The TCR originated in a human donor in good health. The chain's CDR3 is CASSLAVAGTDTQYF. The CDR3 DNA reads TGTGCCAGCAGCTTAGCCGTAGCGGGCACAGATACGCAGTATTTT. Using reference TRBV7-2 and TRBJ2-3 for the parts outside the CDR3, the full variable domain is GAGVSQSPSNKVTEKGKDVELRCDPISGHTALYWYRQSLGQGLEFLIYFQGNSAPDKSGLPSDRFSAERTGGSVSTLTIQRTQQEDSAVYLCASSLAVAGTDTQYFGPGTRLTVL.